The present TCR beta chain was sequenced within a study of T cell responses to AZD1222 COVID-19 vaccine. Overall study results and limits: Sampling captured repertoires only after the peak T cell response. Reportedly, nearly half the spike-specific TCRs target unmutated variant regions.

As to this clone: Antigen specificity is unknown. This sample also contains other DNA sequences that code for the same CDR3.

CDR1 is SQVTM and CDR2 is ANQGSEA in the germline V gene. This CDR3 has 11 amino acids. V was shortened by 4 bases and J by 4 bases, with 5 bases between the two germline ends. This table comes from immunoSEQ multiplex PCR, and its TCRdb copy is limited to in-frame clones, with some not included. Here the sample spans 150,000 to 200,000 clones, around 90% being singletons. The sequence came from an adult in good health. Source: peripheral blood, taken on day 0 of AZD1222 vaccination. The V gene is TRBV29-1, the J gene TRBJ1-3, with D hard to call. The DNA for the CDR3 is TGCAGCGTTGCGAGGGGAAACACCATATATTTT. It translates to CSVARGNTIYF.